This TCR beta chain was found in a study of blood T cells in healthy people across ages. Whole-study findings and limits: Relative to aged donors, long-lived donors carried more naive CD4+ cells and displayed higher diversity.

The CDR3 has 15 amino acids. Trimming cost V 4 bases and J 4 bases; bases outside gene matches: 5. A second PCR of roughly 7 to 11 cycles used a sample-barcoded 5' primer and a J-beta primer mix. TCRdb called the 5' RACE reads again in MiXCR, with one record for every CDR3 protein. Of around 1,000,000 distinct CDR3 sequences detected, 35% to 40% appear once; the ten largest clones hold approximately 14%. Notes on this clonotype: Its antigen is still unknown.

The material sequenced was blood. The genes are TRBV12-3 or TRBV12-4 and TRBJ2-1, with 9 nucleotides matching TRBD2. The clonotype comes from a man aged 18-30 years in good health. The CDR3 sequence is CASSWGRGGYNEQFF. The CDR3 region has the DNA TGTGCCAGCAGTTGGGGGCGGGGGGGATACAATGAGCAGTTCTTC.